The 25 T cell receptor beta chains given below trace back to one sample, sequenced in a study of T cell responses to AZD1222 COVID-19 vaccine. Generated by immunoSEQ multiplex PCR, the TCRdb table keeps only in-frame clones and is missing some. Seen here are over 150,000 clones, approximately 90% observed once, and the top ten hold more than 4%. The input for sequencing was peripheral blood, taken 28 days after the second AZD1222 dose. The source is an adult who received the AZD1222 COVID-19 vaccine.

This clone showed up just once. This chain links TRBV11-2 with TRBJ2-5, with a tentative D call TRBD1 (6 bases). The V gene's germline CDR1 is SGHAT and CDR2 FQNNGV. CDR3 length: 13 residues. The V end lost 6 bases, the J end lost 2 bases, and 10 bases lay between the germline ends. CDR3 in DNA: TGTGCCAGCAGGGGGGACAATCAAGAGACCCAGTACTTC. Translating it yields CASRGDNQETQYF.

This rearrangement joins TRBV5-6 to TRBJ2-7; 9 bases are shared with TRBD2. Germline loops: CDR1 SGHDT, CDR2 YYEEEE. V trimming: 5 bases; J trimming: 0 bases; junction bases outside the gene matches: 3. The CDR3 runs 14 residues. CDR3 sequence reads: CASRERGDSYEQYF. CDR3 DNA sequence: TGTGCCAGCAGAGAGCGGGGGGACTCCTACGAGCAGTACTTC.

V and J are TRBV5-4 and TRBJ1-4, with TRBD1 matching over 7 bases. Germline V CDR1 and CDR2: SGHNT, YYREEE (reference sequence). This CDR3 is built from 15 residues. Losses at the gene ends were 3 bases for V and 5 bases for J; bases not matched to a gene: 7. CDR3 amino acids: CASSSGGQLNEKLFF. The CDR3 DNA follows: TGTGCCAGCAGCTCGGGGGGACAGCTGAATGAAAAACTGTTTTTT.

The CDR3 nucleotides are TGTGCCAGCAGTTCCCAAGACCGTCCCCCTAACTATGGCTACACCTTC. It codes for CASSSQDRPPNYGYTF. The chain combines TRBV6-6 with TRBJ1-2; D is uncertain. This CDR3 contains 16 residues. V was shortened by 4 bases and J by 0 bases, with 15 bases between the two germline ends. The germline V gene encodes CDR1 MNHNY and CDR2 SVGAGI (reference sequence).

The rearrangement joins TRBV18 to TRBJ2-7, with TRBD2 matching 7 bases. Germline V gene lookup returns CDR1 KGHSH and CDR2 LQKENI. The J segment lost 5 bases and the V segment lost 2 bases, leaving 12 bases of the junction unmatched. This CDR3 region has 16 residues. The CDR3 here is CASSPILGGNLDEQYF. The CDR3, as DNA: TGTGCCAGCTCACCAATTCTGGGAGGGAACCTTGACGAGCAGTACTTC.

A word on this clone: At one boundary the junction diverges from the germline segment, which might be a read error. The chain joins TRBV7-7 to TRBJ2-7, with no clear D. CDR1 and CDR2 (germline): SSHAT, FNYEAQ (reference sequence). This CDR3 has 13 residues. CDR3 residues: CASSPTRLSEQYF. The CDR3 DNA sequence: TGTGCTAGCAGCCCGACTCGACTCTCCGAGCAGTACTTC.

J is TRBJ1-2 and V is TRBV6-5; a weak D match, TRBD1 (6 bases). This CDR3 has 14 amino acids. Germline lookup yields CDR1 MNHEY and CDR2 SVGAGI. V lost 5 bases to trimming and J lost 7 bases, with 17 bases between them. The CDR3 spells CASSRAGGAGGYTF. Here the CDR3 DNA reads TGTGCCAGCAGTCGCGCGGGGGGGGCTGGTGGCTACACCTTC.

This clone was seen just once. The CDR3 sequence: CASSGVGGNNSPLHF. The CDR3 DNA follows: TGTGCCAGCAGTGGTGTCGGGGGTAATAATTCACCCCTCCACTTT. The V call is TRBV2, the J call TRBJ1-6; D perhaps matches TRBD1 (5 bases). Trimming took off 4 bases at V and 5 bases at J, with 12 bases between the two ends. Germline V gives CDR1 SNHLY, CDR2 FYNNEI. The CDR3 spans 15 residues.

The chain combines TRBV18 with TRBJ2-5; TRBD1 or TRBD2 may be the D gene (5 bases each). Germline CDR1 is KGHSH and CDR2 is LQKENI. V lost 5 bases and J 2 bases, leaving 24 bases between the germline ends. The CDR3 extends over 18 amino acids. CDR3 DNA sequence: TGTGCCAGCTCATCTAGGGGCCTCCGGGACGTTAGACAAGAGACCCAGTACTTC. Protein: CASSSRGLRDVRQETQYF. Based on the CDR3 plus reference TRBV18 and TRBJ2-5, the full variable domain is NAGVMQNPRHLVRRRGQEARLRCSPMKGHSHVYWYRQLPEEGLKFMVYLQKENIIDESGMPKERFSAEFPKEGPSILRIQQVVRGDSAAYFCASSSRGLRDVRQETQYFGPGTRLLVL.

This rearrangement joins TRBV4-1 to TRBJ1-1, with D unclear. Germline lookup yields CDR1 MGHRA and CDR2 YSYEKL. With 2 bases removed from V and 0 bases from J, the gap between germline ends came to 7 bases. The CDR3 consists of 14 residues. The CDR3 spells CASSQQGMNTEAFF. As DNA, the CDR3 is TGCGCCAGCAGCCAACAAGGGATGAACACTGAAGCTTTCTTT.

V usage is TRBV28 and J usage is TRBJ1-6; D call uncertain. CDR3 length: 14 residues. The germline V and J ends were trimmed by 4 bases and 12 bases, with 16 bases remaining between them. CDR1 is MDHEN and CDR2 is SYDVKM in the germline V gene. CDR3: CASSSLEREKPLHF. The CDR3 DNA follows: TGTGCCAGCAGTTCCCTCGAAAGAGAGAAACCCCTCCACTTT.

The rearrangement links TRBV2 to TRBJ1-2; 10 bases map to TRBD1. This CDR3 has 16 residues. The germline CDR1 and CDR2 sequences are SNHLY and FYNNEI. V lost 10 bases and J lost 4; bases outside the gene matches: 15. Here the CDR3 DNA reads TGTGCCACAACCCGGGGGACAGGGGCCCTCGTCTATGGCTACACCTTC. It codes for CATTRGTGALVYGYTF. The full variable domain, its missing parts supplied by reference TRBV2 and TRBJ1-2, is EPEVTQTPSHQVTQMGQEVILRCVPISNHLYFYWYRQILGQKVEFLVSFYNNEISEKSEIFDDQFSVERPDGSNFTLKIRSTKLEDSAMYFCATTRGTGALVYGYTFGSGTRLTVV.

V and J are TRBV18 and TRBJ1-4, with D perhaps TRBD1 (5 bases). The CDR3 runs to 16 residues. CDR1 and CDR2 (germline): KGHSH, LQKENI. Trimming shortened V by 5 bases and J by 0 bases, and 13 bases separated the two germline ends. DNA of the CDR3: TGTGCCAGCTCATCAGGGTCGGCAGCAACTAATGAAAAACTGTTTTTT. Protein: CASSSGSAATNEKLFF.

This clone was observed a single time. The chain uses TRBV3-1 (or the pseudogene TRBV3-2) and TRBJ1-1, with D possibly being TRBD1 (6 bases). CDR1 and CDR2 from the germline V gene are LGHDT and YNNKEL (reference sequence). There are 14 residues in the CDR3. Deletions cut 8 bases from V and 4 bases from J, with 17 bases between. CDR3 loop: CASFPAGAPTEAFF. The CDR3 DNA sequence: TGTGCCAGCTTCCCAGCAGGGGCGCCCACTGAAGCTTTCTTT.

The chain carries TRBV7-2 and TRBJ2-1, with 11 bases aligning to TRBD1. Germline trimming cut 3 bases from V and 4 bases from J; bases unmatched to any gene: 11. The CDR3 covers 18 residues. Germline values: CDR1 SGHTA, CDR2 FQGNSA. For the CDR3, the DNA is TGTGCCAGCAGCTTCGGAGTGATCGGGACAGGGGGATACAATGAGCAGTTCTTC. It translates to CASSFGVIGTGGYNEQFF.

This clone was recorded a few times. In nucleotides, the CDR3 is TGTGCCAGTGTCCTAGTTTTGGCAGATACGCAGTATTTT. Translation gives CASVLVLADTQYF. The V and J genes are TRBV7-9 and TRBJ2-3, with D hard to call. Germline lookup yields CDR1 SEHNR and CDR2 FQNEAQ (reference sequence). CDR3 size: 13 residues. The V end was cut by 9 bases, the J end by 4 bases, with 14 bases between.

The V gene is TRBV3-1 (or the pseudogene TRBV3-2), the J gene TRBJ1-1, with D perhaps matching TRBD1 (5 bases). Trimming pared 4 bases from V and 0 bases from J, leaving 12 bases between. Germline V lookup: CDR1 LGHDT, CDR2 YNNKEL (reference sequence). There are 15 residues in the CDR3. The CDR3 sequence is CASSPPGPVNTEAFF. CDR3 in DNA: TGTGCCAGCAGCCCCCCGGGACCCGTGAACACTGAAGCTTTCTTT.

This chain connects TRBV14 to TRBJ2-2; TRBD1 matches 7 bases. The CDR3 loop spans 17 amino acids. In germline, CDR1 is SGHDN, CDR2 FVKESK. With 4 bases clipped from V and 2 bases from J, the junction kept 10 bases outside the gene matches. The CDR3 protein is CASSPDKGGLNTGELFF. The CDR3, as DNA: TGTGCCAGCAGCCCGGACAAAGGGGGCCTCAACACCGGGGAGCTGTTTTTT.

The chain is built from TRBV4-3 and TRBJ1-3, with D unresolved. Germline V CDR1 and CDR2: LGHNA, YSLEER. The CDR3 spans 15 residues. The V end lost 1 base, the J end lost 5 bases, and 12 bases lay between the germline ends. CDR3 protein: CASSQAEGLRNTIYF. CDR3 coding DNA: TGCGCCAGCAGCCAAGCGGAGGGCCTAAGAAACACCATATATTTT.

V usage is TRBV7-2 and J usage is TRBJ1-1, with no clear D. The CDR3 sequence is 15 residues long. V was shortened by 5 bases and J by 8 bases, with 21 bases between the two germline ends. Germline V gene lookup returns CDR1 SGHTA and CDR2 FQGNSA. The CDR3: CASSPRAYVRLEAFF. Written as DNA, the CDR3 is TGTGCCAGCAGCCCCCGCGCTTACGTTCGTTTGGAAGCTTTCTTT.

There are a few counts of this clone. CDR3 residues: CASSSPTGGTYEQYF. The DNA of the CDR3 is TGTGCCAGTAGTAGTCCGACGGGGGGTACCTACGAGCAGTACTTC. The chain recombines TRBV19 with TRBJ2-7; 7 positions match TRBD2. With 4 bases clipped from V and 2 bases from J, the junction kept 8 bases outside the gene matches. Germline values: CDR1 LNHDA, CDR2 SQIVND (reference sequence). The CDR3 spans 15 residues.

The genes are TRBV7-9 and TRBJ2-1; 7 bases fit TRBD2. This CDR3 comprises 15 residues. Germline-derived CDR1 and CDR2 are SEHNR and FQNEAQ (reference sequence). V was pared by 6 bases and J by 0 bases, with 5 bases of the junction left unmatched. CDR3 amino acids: CASRRRGSSYNEQFF. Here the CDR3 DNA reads TGTGCCAGCAGAAGGCGGGGGAGCTCCTACAATGAGCAGTTCTTC.

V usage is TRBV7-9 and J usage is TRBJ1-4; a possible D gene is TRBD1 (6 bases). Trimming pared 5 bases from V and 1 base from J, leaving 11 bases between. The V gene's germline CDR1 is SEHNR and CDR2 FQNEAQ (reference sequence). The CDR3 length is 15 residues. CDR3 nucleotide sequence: TGTGCCAGCAGCCGGACAGCCGGAACTAATGAAAAACTGTTTTTT. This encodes CASSRTAGTNEKLFF.

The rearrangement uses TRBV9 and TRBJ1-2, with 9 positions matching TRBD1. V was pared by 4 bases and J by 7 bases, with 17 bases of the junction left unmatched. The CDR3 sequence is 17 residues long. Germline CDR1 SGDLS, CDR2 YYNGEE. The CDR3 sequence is CASSPRTGEGLTAGYTF. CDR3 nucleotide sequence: TGTGCCAGCAGCCCGCGGACAGGGGAGGGCTTGACGGCTGGCTACACCTTC.

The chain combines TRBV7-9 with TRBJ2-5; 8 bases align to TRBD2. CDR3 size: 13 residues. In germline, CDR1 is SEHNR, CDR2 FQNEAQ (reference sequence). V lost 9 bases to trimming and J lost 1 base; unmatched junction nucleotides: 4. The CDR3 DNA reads TGTGCCAGTAGCGGGGCCTCCCAAGAGACCCAGTACTTC. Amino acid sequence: CASSGASQETQYF.